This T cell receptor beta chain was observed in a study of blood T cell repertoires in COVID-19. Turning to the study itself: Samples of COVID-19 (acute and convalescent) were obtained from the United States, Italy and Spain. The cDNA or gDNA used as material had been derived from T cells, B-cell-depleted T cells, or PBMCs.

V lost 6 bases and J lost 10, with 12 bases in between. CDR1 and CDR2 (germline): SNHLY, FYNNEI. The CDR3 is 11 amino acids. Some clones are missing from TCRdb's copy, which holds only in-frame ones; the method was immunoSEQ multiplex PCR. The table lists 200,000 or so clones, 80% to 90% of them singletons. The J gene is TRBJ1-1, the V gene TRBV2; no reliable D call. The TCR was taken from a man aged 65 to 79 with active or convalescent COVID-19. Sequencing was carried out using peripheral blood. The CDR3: CASRTDLGAFF. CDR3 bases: TGTGCCAGCAGGACCGACTTAGGAGCTTTCTTT.